The 9 T cell receptor beta chains given below trace back to one sample, sequenced in a study of OX40 agonist ivuxolimab in advanced cancers. The table came from immunoSEQ multiplex PCR; TCRdb's copy has only in-frame clones and leaves some out. Seen here are about 74,000 clones, roughly 83% observed once, and the top ten hold over 2%. This sample comprised CD4+ or CD8+ T cells sorted from blood, obtained in a trial of the OX40 agonist ivuxolimab. Receptors originate from an adult with an advanced solid tumor such as melanoma, head and neck, liver or kidney cancer.

The genes are TRBV28 and TRBJ1-6, with 8 nucleotides matching TRBD1. Looked up from germline, CDR1 is MDHEN and CDR2 is SYDVKM. The ends lost 5 bases at V and 4 bases at J; junction bases unmatched: 10. The CDR3 contains 17 residues. CDR3 DNA sequence: TGTGCCAGCAGTGCCTGGACAGGGTTGGGGTATAATTCACCCCTCCACTTT. Amino acid sequence: CASSAWTGLGYNSPLHF.

This chain connects TRBV18 to TRBJ1-1; D is ambiguous. From germline, CDR1 is KGHSH and CDR2 LQKENI. V shed 2 bases and J shed 6 bases, with 10 bases lying between them. This CDR3 region has 13 residues. The CDR3 nucleotides are TGTGCCAGCTCACCAACAAAGATCCCTGAAGCTTTCTTT. Translated, it gives CASSPTKIPEAFF.

V usage is TRBV7-2 and J usage is TRBJ2-7; a weak D match, TRBD2 (5 bases). The ends were cut back, 3 bases at V and 8 bases at J, with 11 bases in the middle. The CDR3 totals 12 residues. Germline V gives CDR1 SGHTA, CDR2 FQGNSA. CDR3 DNA: TGTGCCAGCAGCTTCCGGAGCGGCCAGCAGTACTTC. Translating gives CASSFRSGQQYF.

This rearrangement joins TRBV7-2 to TRBJ1-2; D is undetermined. The CDR3 is 12 residues long. Germline V gives CDR1 SGHTA, CDR2 FQGNSA. Trimming took 2 bases from V and 5 from J, leaving 6 bases between them. CDR3 region: CASSLLNYGYTF. The CDR3 coding sequence is TGTGCCAGCAGCTTACTTAATTATGGCTACACCTTC.

This rearrangement joins TRBV7-2 to TRBJ2-3, with D possibly being TRBD2 (5 bases). Looked up from germline, CDR1 is SGHTA and CDR2 is FQGNSA. V was shortened by 5 bases and J by 0 bases, with 12 bases between the two germline ends. The CDR3 spans 15 residues. CDR3 amino acids: CASSPRTGSTDTQYF. CDR3 DNA sequence: TGTGCCAGCAGCCCTCGGACGGGAAGCACAGATACGCAGTATTTT.

The CDR3 loop is CASSLQGNYGYTF. DNA for the CDR3: TGTGCCAGCAGTTTACAGGGAAACTATGGCTACACCTTC. The chain is built from TRBV7-3 and TRBJ1-2; tentatively, D is TRBD1 (6 bases). Germline V CDR1 and CDR2: SGHTA, FQGTGA. V lost 6 bases and J 2 bases, leaving 10 bases between the germline ends. This CDR3 region has 13 residues.

The V and J genes are TRBV18 and TRBJ2-1, with 9 bases fitting TRBD1. CDR1 is KGHSH, CDR2 LQKENI, per germline. There are 13 residues in the CDR3. Unmatched junction bases numbered 9, after V lost 10 bases and J lost 8 bases. CDR3 coding DNA: TGTGCCAACCTCCGGGACAGGGAAGATGAGCAGTTCTTC. The encoded protein is CANLRDREDEQFF.

Only a few counts were recorded for this clone. The V gene is TRBV1, the J gene TRBJ2-7; TRBD1 was called by the table and not checked on the DNA. TRBV1 is a pseudogene locus. The length of the CDR3 is 20 residues. In DNA form, the CDR3 reads TGCACCAGCAGCCAAGGCCCGGGACAGGGGAAGGGAGAGGGTTCCTACGAGCAGTACTTC. As protein: CTSSQGPGQGKGEGSYEQYF.

About this clone itself: Relative to the germline gene, one junction end is altered; a read error may explain this. The chain employs TRBV14 and TRBJ1-2; maybe TRBD1 (6 bases). This CDR3 spans 15 amino acids. The germline V gene has CDR1 SGHDN and CDR2 FVKESK. The CDR3 region has the DNA TGTGCCAGCAGCCAAGCAGGGGCCAGGGGCTATGACTACACCTTC. Encoded protein: CASSQAGARGYDYTF.